The entry below describes one T cell receptor beta chain. The antigen is not known. The data were obtained in a study of blood T cells in healthy people across ages. Notes on the study in general: Per million T cells, TCR beta diversity dropped roughly linearly as age increased. A strong correlation was found between TCR beta diversity and the percentage of naive T cells. Diversity figures derived from one million T cells were judged to underestimate the true value.

It was with a sample-barcoded 5' primer and a J-beta primer mix that a second PCR of roughly 7 to 12 cycles was run. TCRdb re-called the 5' RACE reads with MiXCR, one entry per CDR3 protein. The sample comprises under 750,000 distinct CDR3 sequences, roughly 48% of which are singletons, and around 23% rests with the top ten. The people who gave samples were healthy Caucasians from Russia, aged about 6 to 100. The sample was blood. The sequence was collected from an elderly man in good health.

The CDR3, as DNA: TGTGCCAGCAGCGTCGGCGGGAGCCCTAGCACAGATACGCAGTATTTT. It yields the protein CASSVGGSPSTDTQYF. The gene calls are TRBV9 and TRBJ2-3, with 7 bases matching TRBD2. Germline V CDR1 and CDR2: SGDLS, YYNGEE. With V trimmed by 2 bases and J by 0 bases, 6 bases remained unmatched. The CDR3 length is 16 residues.